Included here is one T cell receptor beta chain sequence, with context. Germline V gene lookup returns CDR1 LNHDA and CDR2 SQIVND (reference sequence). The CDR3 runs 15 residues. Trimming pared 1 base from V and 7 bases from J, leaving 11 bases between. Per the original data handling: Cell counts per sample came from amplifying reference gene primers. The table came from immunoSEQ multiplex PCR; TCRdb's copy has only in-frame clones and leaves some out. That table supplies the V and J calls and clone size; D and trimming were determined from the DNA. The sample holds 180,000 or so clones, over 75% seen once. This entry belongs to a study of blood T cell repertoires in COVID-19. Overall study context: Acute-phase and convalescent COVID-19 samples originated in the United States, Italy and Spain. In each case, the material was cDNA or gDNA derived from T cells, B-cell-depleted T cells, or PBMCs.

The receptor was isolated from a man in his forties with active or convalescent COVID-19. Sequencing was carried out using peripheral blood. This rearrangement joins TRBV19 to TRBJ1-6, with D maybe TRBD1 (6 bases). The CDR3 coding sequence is TGTGCCAGTAGTATAGCAAACAGGGACAATTCACCCCTCCACTTT. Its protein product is CASSIANRDNSPLHF.